This TCR beta chain was documented in a study of cytotoxic CD8 clonotypes in ibrutinib-treated CLL. Study context: Partial response was seen in some 24 patients and complete response in 2; after median roughly six years, approximately 15 stayed remitted, some 12 progressed.

The germline gives CDR1 LNHNV, CDR2 YYDKDF (reference sequence). The CDR3 is 15 amino acids. With 1 base removed from V and 2 bases from J, the gap between germline ends came to 9 bases. Produced via immunoSEQ multiplex PCR; TCRdb's table is partial and in-frame only. This sample carries roughly 220,000 clones, 79% of them seen once, and the ten largest clones take 10% to 12%. Sequencing used PBMCs, obtained after 12 months of ibrutinib treatment. The sequence derives from a human donor with chronic lymphocytic leukemia. The rearrangement joins TRBV15 to TRBJ1-5, with D possibly matching TRBD1 (5 bases). The CDR3 reads CATSRGKQGNQPQHF. CDR3 bases: TGTGCCACCAGCAGAGGTAAACAGGGCAATCAGCCCCAGCATTTT.